A selection of T cell receptor beta chains follows, all from one sample in a study of cytomegalovirus exposure and HLA in healthy donors. Profiled with immunoSEQ multiplex PCR; TCRdb holds only in-frame clones, not every one. The sample comprises roughly 120,000 clones, roughly 90% of which are singletons, and around 6% rests with the top ten. Material for sequencing was PBMCs. The source is a woman between 18 and 30 years old in good health and CMV-seropositive. CDR3s include the opening cysteine and the closing phenylalanine or tryptophan. A D gene is named only where the DNA matches it firmly. For some rows the clone size is stated as once, few or many, or as a class when expanded; others skip it.

size	V	D	J	CDR3	DNA
-	TRBV7-2	TRBD2	TRBJ2-7	CASSPIGLAGEEQYF	TGTGCCAGCAGCCCCATCGGGCTAGCGGGTGAAGAGCAGTACTTC
-	TRBV6-5	TRBD1	TRBJ2-1	CASKGQGGDEQFF	TGTGCCAGCAAAGGACAGGGGGGGGATGAGCAGTTCTTC
-	TRBV18	TRBD1	TRBJ1-5	CASSGDRNQPQHF	TGTGCCAGCTCGGGGGACAGGAATCAGCCCCAGCATTTT
-	TRBV10-3	-	TRBJ1-2	CAIGLSAGDTYYGYTF	TGTGCCATCGGCTTATCGGCGGGAGATACGTACTATGGCTACACCTTC
-	TRBV14	-	TRBJ2-5	CASSQTGPRTQYF	TGTGCCAGCAGCCAAACAGGGCCACGGACCCAGTACTTC
-	TRBV10-3	TRBD1	TRBJ1-6	CAISRQGQDSPLHF	TGTGCCATCAGCAGACAGGGGCAGGATTCACCCCTCCACTTT
few	TRBV11-3	-	TRBJ1-1	CASSGPRIPEAFF	TGTGCCAGCAGCGGGCCCCGTATCCCTGAAGCTTTCTTT
-	TRBV2	TRBD1	TRBJ2-1	CASWRQGLDEQFF	TGTGCCAGTTGGCGACAGGGGCTCGATGAGCAGTTCTTC
-	TRBV11-3	TRBD1	TRBJ1-2	CASRGQGLGYTF	TGTGCCAGCAGGGGACAGGGTTTGGGCTACACCTTC
-	TRBV2	-	TRBJ1-1	CASRYTGRGAFF	TGTGCCAGCAGATACACCGGCCGAGGAGCTTTCTTT
once	TRBV6-6	-	TRBJ1-1	CASSSQGRGMNTEAFF	TGTGCCAGCAGCTCTCAGGGAAGGGGGATGAACACTGAAGCTTTCTTT
-	TRBV2	-	TRBJ2-2	CASRVPGLRNTGELFF	TGTGCCAGCAGAGTCCCGGGACTTCGGAACACCGGGGAGCTGTTTTTT
-	TRBV30	TRBD1	TRBJ1-1	CAWSGIQGARDTEAFF	TGTGCCTGGAGTGGAATACAGGGGGCGCGGGACACTGAAGCTTTCTTT
-	TRBV7-9	TRBD1	TRBJ1-2	CASSTSQGEGGLGYGYTF	TGTGCCAGCAGCACCTCACAGGGGGAGGGCGGGCTGGGCTATGGCTACACCTTC
-	TRBV11-2	-	TRBJ1-1	CASDPLRGSTEAFF	TGTGCCAGCGACCCCCTCCGGGGAAGCACTGAAGCTTTCTTT
-	TRBV21-1	-	TRBJ2-1	CASSKSGIAGGPYNEQFF	TGTGCCAGCAGCAAATCGGGGATAGCGGGAGGGCCATACAATGAGCAGTTCTTC
-	TRBV5-1	TRBD2	TRBJ2-5	CASSRGLARETQYF	TGCGCCAGCAGTCGGGGACTAGCGCGAGAGACCCAGTACTTC
-	TRBV15	-	TRBJ2-5	CATSRTTRKETQYF	TGTGCCACCAGCAGAACGACTAGAAAAGAGACCCAGTACTTC
-	TRBV6-6	-	TRBJ2-1	CASRQDSSYNEQFF	TGTGCCAGCAGACAGGATAGCTCCTACAATGAGCAGTTCTTC
-	TRBV4-3	-	TRBJ2-1	CASSQAGYNEQFF	TGCGCCAGCAGCCAAGCGGGCTACAATGAGCAGTTCTTC
-	TRBV7-3	TRBD2	TRBJ2-1	CASSLGTSGGAVEQFF	TGTGCCAGCAGCCTCGGGACTAGCGGGGGGGCAGTTGAGCAGTTCTTC
once	TRBV7-2	TRBD2	TRBJ2-1	CASSLAGTSGRDGNEQFF	TGTGCCAGCAGCTTAGCTGGGACTAGCGGGAGGGATGGCAATGAGCAGTTCTTC
once	TRBV4-1	TRBD1	TRBJ1-1	CASSQDPTGTTEAFF	TGCGCCAGCAGCCAGGACCCGACAGGGACCACTGAAGCTTTCTTT
-	TRBV5-8	-	TRBJ2-5	CASSLGVPLQGAQYF	TGTGCCAGCAGCTTGGGGGTCCCCCTGCAAGGGGCCCAGTACTTC
-	TRBV5-1	TRBD1	TRBJ2-7	CASSLGGTGGYEQYF	TGCGCCAGCAGCTTGGGGGGGACAGGGGGCTACGAGCAGTACTTC
-	TRBV7-9	-	TRBJ2-7	CASSFEGGEQYF	TGTGCCAGCAGCTTTGAGGGGGGGGAGCAGTACTTC
-	TRBV6-1	-	TRBJ1-5	CASSDSDSNQPQHF	TGTGCCAGCAGTGATAGCGACAGCAATCAGCCCCAGCATTTT
-	TRBV4-1	-	TRBJ1-4	CASSQDMLISLRKNEKLFF	TGCGCCAGCAGCCAGGACATGCTGATCTCCCTGAGGAAAAATGAAAAACTGTTTTTT
-	TRBV28	-	TRBJ2-3	CASGGGSDTQYF	TGTGCCAGTGGCGGGGGCTCAGATACGCAGTATTTT
-	TRBV7-9	TRBD1	TRBJ2-7	CASSLGTGGEQYF	TGTGCCAGCAGCTTAGGGACAGGGGGTGAGCAGTACTTC
-	TRBV21-1	-	TRBJ2-1	CASSARDTPNRSSYNEQFF	TGTGCCAGCAGCGCTCGGGACACTCCAAATCGGAGCTCCTACAATGAGCAGTTCTTC
-	TRBV7-8	TRBD2	TRBJ2-1	CASSFGTSRDYNEQFF	TGTGCCAGCAGCTTTGGGACTAGCCGGGATTACAATGAGCAGTTCTTC
-	TRBV6-5	-	TRBJ2-1	CASSLDRFSYNEQFF	TGTGCCAGCAGCCTCGACAGGTTTTCCTACAATGAGCAGTTCTTC
-	TRBV6-5	TRBD1	TRBJ2-3	CASSYKTGSDTQYF	TGTGCCAGCAGTTACAAGACAGGGTCGGATACGCAGTATTTT
-	TRBV5-1	-	TRBJ2-3	CASSLSGLRADTQYF	TGCGCCAGCAGCTTAAGCGGGCTAAGGGCAGATACGCAGTATTTT
once	TRBV27	TRBD1	TRBJ2-7	CASRTGTGVGYEQYF	TGTGCCAGTAGAACCGGGACAGGGGTAGGATACGAGCAGTACTTC
-	TRBV5-1	-	TRBJ1-1	CASSVTAGNTEAFF	TGCGCCAGCAGCGTGACAGCAGGGAACACTGAAGCTTTCTTT
-	TRBV5-6	-	TRBJ2-6	CASSSRGLVSGANVLTF	TGTGCCAGCAGTTCGCGGGGCCTAGTCTCTGGGGCCAACGTCCTGACTTTC
-	TRBV5-5	-	TRBJ1-1	CASSAASPGINTEAFF	TGTGCCAGCAGCGCCGCAAGTCCAGGGATTAACACTGAAGCTTTCTTT
once	TRBV2	TRBD2	TRBJ2-1	CASSSRISGSEGENEQFF	TGTGCCAGCAGCTCTCGGATTAGCGGGAGTGAGGGCGAGAATGAGCAGTTCTTC
-	TRBV7-9	-	TRBJ1-2	CASSLEGIGAEPNYGYTF	TGTGCCAGCAGCTTAGAAGGTATAGGGGCTGAGCCTAACTATGGCTACACCTTC
once	TRBV5-1	-	TRBJ1-1	CASSYLQGNTEAFF	TGCGCCAGCAGTTACCTACAGGGGAACACTGAAGCTTTCTTT
once	TRBV6-5	-	TRBJ1-1	CASSSQGILTEAFF	TGTGCCAGCAGTTCTCAGGGGATTTTGACTGAAGCTTTCTTT
-	TRBV18	TRBD1	TRBJ1-2	CASSGRLATTGIKGYTF	TGTGCCAGCTCAGGCAGACTGGCGACGACAGGGATAAAGGGCTACACCTTC
once	TRBV5-6	-	TRBJ1-1	CASSLNRVYTEAFF	TGTGCCAGCAGCTTGAACAGGGTGTACACTGAAGCTTTCTTT
-	TRBV11-3	-	TRBJ1-2	CASSLVGGGYTF	TGTGCCAGCAGCTTAGTTGGCGGTGGCTACACCTTC
-	TRBV4-1	-	TRBJ2-5	CASSPVQLEETQYF	TGCGCCAGCAGCCCGGTACAGCTGGAAGAGACCCAGTACTTC
once	TRBV19	TRBD1	TRBJ2-5	CASSLGDRVRETQYF	TGTGCCAGTAGTCTGGGGGACAGGGTACGGGAGACCCAGTACTTC
once	TRBV11-2	-	TRBJ1-2	CASSPAAAVPAYGYTF	TGTGCCAGCAGCCCAGCCGCCGCGGTGCCTGCCTATGGCTACACCTTC
-	TRBV15	-	TRBJ2-7	CATKKGQSESYEQYF	TGTGCCACAAAGAAAGGACAGTCCGAATCCTACGAGCAGTACTTC
-	TRBV4-2	-	TRBJ1-2	CASSPRGTNYGYTF	TGTGCCAGCAGCCCTAGGGGGACTAACTATGGCTACACCTTC
-	TRBV6-5	TRBD1	TRBJ1-1	CASREGQVAFF	TGTGCCAGCAGGGAAGGACAGGTCGCTTTCTTT
-	TRBV6-6	-	TRBJ1-5	CASSYQGSQPQHF	TGTGCCAGCAGTTACCAGGGCAGCCAGCCCCAGCATTTT
few	TRBV18	-	TRBJ1-1	CASSPRDQGKAFF	TGTGCCAGCTCACCACGGGACCAGGGGAAAGCTTTCTTT